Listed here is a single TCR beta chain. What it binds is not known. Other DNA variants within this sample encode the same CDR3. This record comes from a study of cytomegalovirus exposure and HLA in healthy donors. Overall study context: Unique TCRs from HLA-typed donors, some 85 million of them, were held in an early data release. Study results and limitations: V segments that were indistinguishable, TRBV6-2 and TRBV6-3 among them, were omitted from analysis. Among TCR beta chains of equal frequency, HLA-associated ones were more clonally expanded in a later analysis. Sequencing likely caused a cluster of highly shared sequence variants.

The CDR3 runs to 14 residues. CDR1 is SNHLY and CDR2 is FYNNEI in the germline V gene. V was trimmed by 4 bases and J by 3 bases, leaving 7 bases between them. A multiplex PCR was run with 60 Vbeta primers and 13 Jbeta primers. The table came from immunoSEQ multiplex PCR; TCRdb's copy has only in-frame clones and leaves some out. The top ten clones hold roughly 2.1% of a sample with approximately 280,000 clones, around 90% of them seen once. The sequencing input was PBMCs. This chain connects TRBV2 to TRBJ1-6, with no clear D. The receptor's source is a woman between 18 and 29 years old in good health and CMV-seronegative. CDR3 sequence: CASSAGSYNSPLHF. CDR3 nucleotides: TGTGCCAGCAGTGCCGGGAGCTATAATTCACCCCTCCACTTT.